This TCR beta chain was sequenced for a study of beta chain features in type 1 diabetes. The V gene end was trimmed by 2 bases and the J gene end by 7 bases; junction bases not matched to a gene: 1. The CDR3 is made up of 11 amino acids. Germline V gene lookup returns CDR1 GTSNPN and CDR2 SVGIG (reference sequence). All of the isolated RNA was reverse transcribed, so expressed TCRB transcripts were sequenced. Repertoires were generated with immunoSEQ multiplex PCR, while TCRdb's copy carries only in-frame clones and drops some. The sample contains roughly 730,000 clones, roughly 13% of which appear only once. Study results and caveats: Junctions at VDJ sites from type 1 diabetes patients had fewer insertions and more deletions. Moderate but significant shortening of TCRB CDR3s was recorded in all four CD4+ subsets from Type 1 diabetes patients. Overrepresentation of cells with high TCR expression could result from cDNA sequencing.

For this clone: The antigen is undetermined. The same CDR3 is also encoded by other DNA sequences in this sample.

The chain combines TRBV30 with TRBJ1-2; 7 nucleotides agree with TRBD1. This TCR derives from a man aged 18 to 30 with type 1 diabetes. Source material: naive CD4+ T cells from blood. The CDR3 loop reads CAWSPGGGYTF. CDR3 bases: TGTGCCTGGAGTCCAGGGGGTGGCTACACCTTC.